Described below is a single T cell receptor (beta chain) sequence and its context. These data belong to a study of blood T cell repertoires in COVID-19. Study context: Samples representing acute and convalescent COVID-19 were sourced from the United States, Italy and Spain. Sample material is recorded as cDNA or gDNA derived from T cells, B-cell-depleted T cells, or PBMCs.

Authors' methods: Estimation of nucleated cell counts was performed using reference gene primer amplification. Clones were sequenced by immunoSEQ multiplex PCR, and TCRdb holds only the in-frame ones, with some missing. V and J calls and clone size are as listed in that table; D and trimming were resolved from the DNA. This sample has about 480,000 clones, with roughly 90% found just once. In assigning cohorts, the study relied on participant-reported clinical history. The germline gives CDR1 SGDLS, CDR2 YYNGEE. The CDR3 runs 14 residues. With V trimmed by 4 bases and J by 5 bases, 7 bases remained unmatched.

The sample was PBMCs or T cells enriched from blood (not recorded which). The clonotype comes from a woman in her 40s who had recovered from COVID-19. The chain carries TRBV9 and TRBJ2-7; TRBD1 matches at 9 bases. As DNA, the CDR3 is TGTGCCAGCAGCTTCGGGGACAGGGCTCACGAGCAGTACTTC. Its protein product is CASSFGDRAHEQYF.